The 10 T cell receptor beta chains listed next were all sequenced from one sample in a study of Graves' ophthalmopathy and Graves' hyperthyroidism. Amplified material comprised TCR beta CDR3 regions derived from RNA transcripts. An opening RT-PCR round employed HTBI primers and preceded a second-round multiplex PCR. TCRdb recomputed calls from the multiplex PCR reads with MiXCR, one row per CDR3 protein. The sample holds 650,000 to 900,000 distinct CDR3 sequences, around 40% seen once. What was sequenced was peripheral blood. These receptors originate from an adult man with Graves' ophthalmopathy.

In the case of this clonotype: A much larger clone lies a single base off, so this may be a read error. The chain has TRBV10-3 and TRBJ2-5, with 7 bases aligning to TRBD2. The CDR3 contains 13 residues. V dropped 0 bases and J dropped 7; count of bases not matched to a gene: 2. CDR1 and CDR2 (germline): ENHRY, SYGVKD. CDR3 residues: CAISESGGGTQYF. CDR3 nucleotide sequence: TGTGCCATCAGTGAGTCCGGCGGGGGGACCCAGTACTTC.

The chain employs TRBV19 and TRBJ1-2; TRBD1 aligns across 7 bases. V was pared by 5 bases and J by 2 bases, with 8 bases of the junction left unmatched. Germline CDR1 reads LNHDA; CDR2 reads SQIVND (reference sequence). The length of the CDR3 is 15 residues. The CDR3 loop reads CASSPWDRGNYGYTF. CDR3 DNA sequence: TGTGCCAGTAGTCCATGGGACAGAGGCAACTATGGCTACACCTTC.

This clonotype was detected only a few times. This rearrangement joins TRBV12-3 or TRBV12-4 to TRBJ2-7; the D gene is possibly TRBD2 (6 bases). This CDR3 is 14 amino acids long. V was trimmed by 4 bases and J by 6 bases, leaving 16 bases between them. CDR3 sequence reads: CASSYRGLHFEQYF. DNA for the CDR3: TGTGCCAGCAGTTACCGGGGACTCCATTTCGAGCAGTACTTC.

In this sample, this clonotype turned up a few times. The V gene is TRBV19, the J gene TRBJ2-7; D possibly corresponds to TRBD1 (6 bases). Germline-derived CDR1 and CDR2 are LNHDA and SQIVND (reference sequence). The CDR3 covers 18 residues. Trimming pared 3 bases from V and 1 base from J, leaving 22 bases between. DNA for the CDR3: TGTGCCAGTAGTATCCCCCGAGGCCCGACAGGACGGTCCTACGAGCAGTACTTC. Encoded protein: CASSIPRGPTGRSYEQYF.

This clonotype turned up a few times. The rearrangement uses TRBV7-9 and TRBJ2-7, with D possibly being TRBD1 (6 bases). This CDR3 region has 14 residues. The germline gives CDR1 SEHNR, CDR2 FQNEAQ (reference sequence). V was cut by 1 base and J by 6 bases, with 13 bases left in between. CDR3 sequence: CASSLVAGDSEQYF. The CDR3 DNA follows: TGTGCCAGCAGCTTAGTGGCAGGGGATAGCGAGCAGTACTTC.

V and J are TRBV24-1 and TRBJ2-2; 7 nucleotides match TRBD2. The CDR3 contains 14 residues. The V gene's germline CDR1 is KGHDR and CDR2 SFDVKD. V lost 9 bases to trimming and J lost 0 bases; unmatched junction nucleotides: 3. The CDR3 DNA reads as TGTGCCACCGAGGGAGGGGCGAACACCGGGGAGCTGTTTTTT. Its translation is CATEGGANTGELFF.

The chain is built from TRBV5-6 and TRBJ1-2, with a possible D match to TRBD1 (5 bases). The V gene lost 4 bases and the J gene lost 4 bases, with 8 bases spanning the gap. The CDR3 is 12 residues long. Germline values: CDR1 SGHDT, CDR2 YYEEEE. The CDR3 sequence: CASSKGTYGYTF. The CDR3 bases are TGTGCCAGCAGCAAGGGGACCTATGGCTACACCTTC.

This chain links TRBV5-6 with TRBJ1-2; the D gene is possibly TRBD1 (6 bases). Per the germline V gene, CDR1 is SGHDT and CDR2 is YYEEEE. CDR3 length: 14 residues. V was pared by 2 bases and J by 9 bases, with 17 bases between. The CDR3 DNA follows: TGTGCCAGCAGCTTTCCAAACAGGGAGGCGAGCTACACCTTC. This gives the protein CASSFPNREASYTF.

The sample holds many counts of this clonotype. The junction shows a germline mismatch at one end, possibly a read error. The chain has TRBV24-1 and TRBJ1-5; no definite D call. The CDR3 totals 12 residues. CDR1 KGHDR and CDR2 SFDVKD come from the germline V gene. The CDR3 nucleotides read TGTGCCAGCAGTTACCGGGCGCAGCCCCAGCATTTT. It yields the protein CASSYRAQPQHF.

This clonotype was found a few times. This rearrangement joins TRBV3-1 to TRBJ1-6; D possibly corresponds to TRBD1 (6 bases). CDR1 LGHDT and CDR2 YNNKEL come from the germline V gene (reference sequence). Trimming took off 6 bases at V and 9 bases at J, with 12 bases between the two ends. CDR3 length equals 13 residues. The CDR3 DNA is TGTGCCAGCAGTGTGGGGGGCCGTTCACCCCTCCACTTT. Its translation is CASSVGGRSPLHF.